This TCR beta chain was retrieved from a study of Ad26.COV2.S vaccination and SARS-CoV-2 variants. V dropped 5 bases and J dropped 11; count of bases not matched to a gene: 8. CDR1 is MNHEY, CDR2 SMNVEV, per germline (reference sequence). This CDR3 region has 13 residues. Indicated treatment: some 20 received Ad26.COV2.S at low or high dose, single or two shots; roughly 5 received placebo; per-sample allocation not given. At day 63 after the first vaccine or placebo injection, samples were drawn. Produced via immunoSEQ multiplex PCR; TCRdb's table is partial and in-frame only. The repertoire holds about 390,000 clones, with roughly nine tenths as singletons.

This material consisted of peripheral blood, taken in a trial of Ad26.COV2.S vaccine versus placebo. This receptor was identified in a person aged 18-60 years who received the Ad26.COV2.S COVID-19 vaccine or a placebo. The chain has TRBV27 and TRBJ1-5; 8 bases map to TRBD1. This CDR3 is CASSGQGGSAQHF. The DNA for the CDR3 is TGTGCCAGCAGTGGACAGGGTGGGTCGGCCCAGCATTTT.